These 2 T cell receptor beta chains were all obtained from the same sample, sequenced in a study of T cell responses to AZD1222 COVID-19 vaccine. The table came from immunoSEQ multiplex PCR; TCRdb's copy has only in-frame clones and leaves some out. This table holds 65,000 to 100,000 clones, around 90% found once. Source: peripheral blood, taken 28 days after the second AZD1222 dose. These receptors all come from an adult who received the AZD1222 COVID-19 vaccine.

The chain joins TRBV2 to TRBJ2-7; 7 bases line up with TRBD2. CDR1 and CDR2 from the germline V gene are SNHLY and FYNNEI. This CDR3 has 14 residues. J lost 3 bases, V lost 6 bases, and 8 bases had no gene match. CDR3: CASSAGRAYYEQYF. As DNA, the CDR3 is TGTGCCAGCAGCGCGGGGAGGGCCTACTACGAGCAGTACTTC.

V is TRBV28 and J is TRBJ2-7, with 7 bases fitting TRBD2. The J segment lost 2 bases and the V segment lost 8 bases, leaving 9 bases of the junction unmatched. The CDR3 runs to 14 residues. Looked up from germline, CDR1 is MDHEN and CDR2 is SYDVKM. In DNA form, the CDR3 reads TGTGCCAGCGCCCGCCGGGACTATACCTACGAGCAGTACTTC. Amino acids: CASARRDYTYEQYF.